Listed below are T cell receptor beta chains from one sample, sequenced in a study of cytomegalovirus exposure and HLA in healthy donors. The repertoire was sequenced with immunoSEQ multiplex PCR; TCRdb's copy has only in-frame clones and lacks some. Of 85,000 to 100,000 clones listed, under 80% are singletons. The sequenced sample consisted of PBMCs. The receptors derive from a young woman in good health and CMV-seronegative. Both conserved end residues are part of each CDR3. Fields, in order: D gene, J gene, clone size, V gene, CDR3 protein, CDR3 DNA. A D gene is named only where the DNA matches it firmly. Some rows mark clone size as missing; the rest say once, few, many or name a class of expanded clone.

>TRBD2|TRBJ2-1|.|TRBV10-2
CATHSLAGGPHNEQFF
TGCGCCACCCATTCCCTAGCGGGGGGGCCACACAATGAGCAGTTCTTC
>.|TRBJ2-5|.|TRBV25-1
CASGRSGESETQYF
TGTGCCAGCGGTCGGAGCGGCGAGAGTGAGACCCAGTACTTC
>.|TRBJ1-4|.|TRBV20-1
CSAKLFGVF
TGCAGTGCTAAGCTTTTCGGGGTTTTT
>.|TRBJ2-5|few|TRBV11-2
CASSLSRRGGETQYF
TGTGCCAGCAGCTTATCTAGGAGGGGGGGAGAGACCCAGTACTTC
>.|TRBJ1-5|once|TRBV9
CASGDGQPSSYQHF
TGTGCCAGCGGCGATGGACAGCCGTCCTCCTACCAGCATTTT
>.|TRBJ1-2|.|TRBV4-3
CASSQISGSNYGYTF
TGCGCCAGCAGCCAAATATCGGGATCTAACTATGGCTACACCTTC
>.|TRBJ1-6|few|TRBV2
CATYSGDSPLHF
TGTGCCACCTACAGCGGGGATTCACCCCTCCACTTT
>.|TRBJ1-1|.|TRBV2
CASQYSTEAFF
TGTGCCAGCCAGTACAGTACTGAAGCTTTCTTT
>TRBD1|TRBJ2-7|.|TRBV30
CAWRLSGTGRIQYF
TGTGCCTGGCGCCTATCCGGGACAGGAAGGATCCAGTACTTC
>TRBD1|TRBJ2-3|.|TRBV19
CASSMRTGGGTDTQYF
TGTGCCAGTAGTATGCGGACAGGGGGCGGCACAGATACGCAGTATTTT
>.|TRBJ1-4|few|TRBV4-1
CASSQLPGIGLFF
TGCGCCAGCAGCCAACTTCCAGGGATAGGGCTGTTTTTT
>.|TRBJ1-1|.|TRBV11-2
CASSLDGGAKTEAFF
TGTGCCAGCAGCTTAGATGGGGGGGCTAAGACTGAAGCTTTCTTT
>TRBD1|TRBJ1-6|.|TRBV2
CASSESGTVNSPLHF
TGTGCCAGCAGTGAAAGTGGGACAGTAAATTCACCCCTCCACTTT
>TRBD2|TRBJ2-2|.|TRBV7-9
CASSSRLGLAGTGELFF
TGTGCCAGCAGCTCCCGACTTGGACTAGCAGGCACCGGGGAGCTGTTTTTT
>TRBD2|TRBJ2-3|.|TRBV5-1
CASSETSGSTDTQYF
TGCGCCAGCAGCGAGACTAGCGGGAGCACAGATACGCAGTATTTT
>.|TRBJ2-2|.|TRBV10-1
CASSTNTGELFF
TGCGCCAGCAGCACGAACACCGGGGAGCTGTTTTTT
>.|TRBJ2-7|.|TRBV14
CASSQSGERYEQYF
TGTGCCAGCAGCCAATCAGGGGAAAGGTACGAGCAGTACTTC
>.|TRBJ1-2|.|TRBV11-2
CASSFEGDGYTF
TGTGCCAGCAGCTTCGAGGGAGATGGCTACACCTTC
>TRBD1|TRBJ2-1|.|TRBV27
CASSLLGTGIREQFF
TGTGCCAGCAGTTTATTGGGGACAGGGATTAGGGAGCAGTTCTTC
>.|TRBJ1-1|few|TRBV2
CASRDLSGTSF
TGTGCCAGCAGGGATTTGTCCGGGACATCTTTT
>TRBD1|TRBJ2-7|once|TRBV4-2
CASSQDARADRAGYEQYF
TGTGCCAGCAGCCAAGATGCGAGAGCGGACAGGGCAGGCTACGAGCAGTACTTC
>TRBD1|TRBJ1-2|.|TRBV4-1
CASSHRRQGRDGYTF
TGCGCCAGCAGCCATCGAAGACAGGGTAGGGATGGCTACACCTTC
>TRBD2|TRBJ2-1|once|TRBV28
CASLIQREGYNEQFF
TGTGCCAGTCTTATCCAGCGGGAGGGCTACAATGAGCAGTTCTTC
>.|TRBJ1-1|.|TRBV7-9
CASSEGGTEAFF
TGTGCCAGCAGCGAGGGCGGCACTGAAGCTTTCTTT
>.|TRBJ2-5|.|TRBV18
CASYLQESETQYF
TGTGCCAGTTACCTACAGGAAAGCGAGACCCAGTACTTC
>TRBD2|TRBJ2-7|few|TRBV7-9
CASSSVTSGISSYEQYF
TGTGCCAGCAGCTCAGTGACTAGCGGGATTAGCTCCTACGAGCAGTACTTC
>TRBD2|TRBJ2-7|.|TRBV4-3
CASSRRGFAYEQYF
TGCGCCAGCAGCCGGCGGGGGTTCGCCTACGAGCAGTACTTC
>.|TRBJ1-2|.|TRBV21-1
CASSTILGGTGGSYGYTF
TGTGCCAGCAGCACTATCCTAGGGGGGACAGGGGGGTCCTATGGCTACACCTTC
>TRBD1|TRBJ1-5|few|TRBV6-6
CASSYSGTGSNQPQHF
TGTGCCAGCAGTTACTCCGGGACAGGGAGCAATCAGCCCCAGCATTTT
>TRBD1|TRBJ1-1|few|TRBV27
CASRWRQGNTEAFF
TGTGCCAGCAGGTGGAGACAGGGGAACACTGAAGCTTTCTTT
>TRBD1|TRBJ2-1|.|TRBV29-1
CSVDRVGSYNEQFF
TGCAGCGTCGACAGGGTGGGTTCCTACAATGAGCAGTTCTTC
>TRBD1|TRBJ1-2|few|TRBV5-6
CASSTRTRGQRVYGYTF
TGTGCCAGCAGCACCCGAACCCGGGGACAGCGAGTCTATGGCTACACCTTC
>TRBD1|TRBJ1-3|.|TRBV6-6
CASSYKTGAGNTIYF
TGTGCCAGCAGTTACAAGACAGGGGCTGGAAACACCATATATTTT
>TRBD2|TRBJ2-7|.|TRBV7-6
CASSLGQGGDYEQYF
TGTGCCAGCAGCTTAGGCCAGGGAGGGGATTACGAGCAGTACTTC
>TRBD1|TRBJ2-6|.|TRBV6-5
CASRQQGTGANVLTF
TGTGCCAGCAGACAACAGGGGACTGGGGCCAACGTCCTGACTTTC
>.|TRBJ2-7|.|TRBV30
CAWSVGGSGYEQYF
TGTGCCTGGAGTGTCGGAGGGAGCGGGTACGAGCAGTACTTC
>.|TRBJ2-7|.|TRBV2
CASISAREQYF
TGTGCCAGCATTTCCGCTCGGGAGCAGTACTTC
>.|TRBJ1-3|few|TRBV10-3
CAMNGGSGNTIYF
TGTGCCATGAACGGGGGCTCTGGAAACACCATATATTTT
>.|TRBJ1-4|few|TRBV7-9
CASSLGDIWYATNEKLFF
TGTGCCAGCAGCCTCGGGGACATCTGGTATGCAACTAATGAAAAACTGTTTTTT
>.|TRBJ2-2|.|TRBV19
CASSPFLGPGELFF
TGTGCCAGTAGTCCCTTTCTAGGTCCCGGGGAGCTGTTTTTT
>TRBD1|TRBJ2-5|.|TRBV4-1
CASSQTRGRLETQYF
TGCGCCAGCAGCCAAACCAGGGGGCGCTTAGAGACCCAGTACTTC
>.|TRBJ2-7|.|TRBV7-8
CASSPSRGLPYEQYF
TGTGCCAGCAGCCCCAGCAGGGGCCTCCCCTACGAGCAGTACTTC
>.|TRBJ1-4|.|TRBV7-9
CASRRTEVEKLFF
TGTGCCAGCCGACGGACAGAGGTTGAAAAACTGTTTTTT
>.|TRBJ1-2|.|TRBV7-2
CASSLAVGDGYTF
TGTGCCAGCAGCTTAGCGGTAGGGGATGGCTACACCTTC